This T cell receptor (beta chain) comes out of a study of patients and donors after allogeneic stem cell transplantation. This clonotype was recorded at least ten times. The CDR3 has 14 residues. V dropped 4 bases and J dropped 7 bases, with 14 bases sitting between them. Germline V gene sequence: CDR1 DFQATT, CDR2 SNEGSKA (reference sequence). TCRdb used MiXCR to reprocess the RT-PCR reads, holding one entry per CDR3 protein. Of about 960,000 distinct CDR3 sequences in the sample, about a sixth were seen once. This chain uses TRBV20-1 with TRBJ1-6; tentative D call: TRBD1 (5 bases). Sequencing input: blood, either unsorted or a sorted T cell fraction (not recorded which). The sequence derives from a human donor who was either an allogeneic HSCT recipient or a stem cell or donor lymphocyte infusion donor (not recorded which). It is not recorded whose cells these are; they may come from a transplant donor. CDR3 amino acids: CSATERGMNSPLHF. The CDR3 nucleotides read TGCAGTGCTACGGAGCGGGGCATGAATTCACCCCTCCACTTT.